This T cell receptor (beta chain) was sequenced in a study of T-cell memory formation after mild COVID-19. Comment on this clonotype: Its antigen is not known.

Findings of the study overall: Later expanders leaned CD4+, whereas clones that contracted between day 15 and 85 were balanced CD4/CD8. Mainly CM and EM harbored the contracting CD4+ clones; mainly EMRA harbored the CD8+ ones.

The CDR3 is 15 residues long. Trimming shortened V by 2 bases and J by 0 bases, and 12 bases separated the two germline ends. The V gene's germline CDR1 is SGDLS and CDR2 YYNGEE. TCRdb independently ran MiXCR on the 5' RACE reads; one entry per CDR3 protein. The data contain about 600,000 distinct CDR3 sequences, less than 25% of them seen just once; the ten biggest clones take up about 8.2%. V and J are TRBV9 and TRBJ2-7; D possibly corresponds to TRBD2 (5 bases). The clonotype originates from an adult woman who had mild COVID-19 (a few samples of this study predate the infection). Cell type and time point are not known. Sequencing used PBMCs or a T cell subset sorted from them (not recorded which). As DNA, the CDR3 is TGTGCCAGCAGCGTCAGTTGGACTGGCTCCTACGAGCAGTACTTC. It codes for CASSVSWTGSYEQYF.